This note documents a single T cell receptor (beta chain) sequence. The CDR3 is 14 residues long. CDR1 is SGHTA, CDR2 FQGNSA, per germline. V was clipped by 5 bases and J by 5 bases, with 15 bases between them. These data originate in a study of T cells after yellow fever vaccination. TCRdb itself ran the 5' RACE reads through MiXCR, one entry per CDR3 protein. The sample yields a few hundred thousand distinct CDR3 sequences, roughly a sixth seen once. The clonotype was recovered from a man between 18 and 35 years old who received the YFV17D yellow fever vaccine. Sample: PBMCs, taken 5 days after the first yellow fever vaccination. The V gene is TRBV7-2, the J gene TRBJ1-1, with D possibly TRBD1 on 6 matching bases. DNA of the CDR3: TGTGCCAGCAGCAACAGGGTTTTCAATACTGAAGCTTTCTTT. As protein: CASSNRVFNTEAFF.